Detailed here is one T cell receptor beta chain. Antigen specificity is unknown. This entry belongs to a study of shared clonotypes between healthy human individuals. Per sorted-subset replicate PCR, input was approximately 200 ng DNA, representing around 28,000 T cell genomes. Repertoires were generated with immunoSEQ multiplex PCR, while TCRdb's copy carries only in-frame clones and drops some. Here the sample spans around 1.9 million clones, roughly 93% being singletons. Study-level results: Naive CD4 clonotype sharing across four donors was around 5%. Clonotype sharing among donors was expected to depend on sequencing depth. Sampling used blood alone; tissue repertoires probably differ.

The CDR3 has 18 residues. After removal of 1 base from V and 7 bases from J, the junction contained 15 bases not matched to a gene. Per the germline V gene, CDR1 is SGHTA and CDR2 is FQGTGA. The naive CD8 fraction comprised CD45RO-negative cells positively selected for CCR7 and excluded terminally differentiated effector memory CD45RA+ cells. Sequenced material: naive CD8+ T cells from PBMCs. The sequence derives from a man between 18 and 35 years old in good health. Some clones in this sample may be carry-over from other donors' samples. The chain carries TRBV7-3 and TRBJ2-3; 9 bases agree with TRBD2. For the CDR3, the DNA is TGTGCCAGCAGCTTAATAGGGGTGCGGGAGGGCCCTTTTCATACGCAGTATTTT. Residues: CASSLIGVREGPFHTQYF.